This T cell receptor beta chain was observed in a study of CD8+ T cells in alopecia areata. Germline V gene lookup returns CDR1 MNHNS and CDR2 SASEGT. The V end lost 3 bases, the J end lost 2 bases, and 7 bases lay between the germline ends. This CDR3 contains 13 residues. The treatment is: oral pan-JAK inhibitor, 5-10 mg twice daily. This clone was recorded only once. TCR sequencing used cDNA made by reverse transcription of extracted RNA. Clones were sequenced by immunoSEQ multiplex PCR, and TCRdb holds only the in-frame ones, with some missing. The sample has some 150,000 clones, roughly 63% seen once; the top ten hold around 15%.

The clonotype originates from a human donor with alopecia areata. The material sequenced was CD4+ T cells sorted from blood, taken at roughly week 58, from a patient treated with tofacitinib. V and J are TRBV6-1 and TRBJ2-5, with D uncertain. The CDR3 here is CASSEALQETQYF. CDR3 nucleotide sequence: TGTGCCAGCAGTGAGGCCCTACAAGAGACCCAGTACTTC.